This T cell receptor beta chain was captured by sequencing in a study of lung T cells in sarcoidosis with Löfgren's syndrome. Findings and limits, study-wide: The most expanded V genes in Löfgren's patients were reportedly TRAV12-1 and TRBV2.

Losses at the gene ends were 6 bases for V and 4 bases for J; bases not matched to a gene: 4. The CDR3 has 14 residues. Germline V lookup: CDR1 MNHNS, CDR2 SASEGT. TCRdb fed the reads into MiXCR, producing one record per CDR3 protein. The sample includes about 19,000 distinct CDR3 sequences, 21% seen only once; the top ten take less than 0.95%. By sample fraction, this clonotype is medium-sized. Its antigen remains unidentified. The V call is TRBV6-1, the J call TRBJ2-1, with TRBD1 identical over 9 bases. This TCR derives from a human donor with sarcoidosis (Löfgren's syndrome or another form), or a control subject (not recorded which). Sequencing input: CD4+ T cells from bronchoalveolar lavage. Here the CDR3 reads CASSGQGSYNEQFF. The CDR3 nucleotides read TGTGCCAGCAGCGGACAGGGGTCTTACAATGAGCAGTTCTTC.